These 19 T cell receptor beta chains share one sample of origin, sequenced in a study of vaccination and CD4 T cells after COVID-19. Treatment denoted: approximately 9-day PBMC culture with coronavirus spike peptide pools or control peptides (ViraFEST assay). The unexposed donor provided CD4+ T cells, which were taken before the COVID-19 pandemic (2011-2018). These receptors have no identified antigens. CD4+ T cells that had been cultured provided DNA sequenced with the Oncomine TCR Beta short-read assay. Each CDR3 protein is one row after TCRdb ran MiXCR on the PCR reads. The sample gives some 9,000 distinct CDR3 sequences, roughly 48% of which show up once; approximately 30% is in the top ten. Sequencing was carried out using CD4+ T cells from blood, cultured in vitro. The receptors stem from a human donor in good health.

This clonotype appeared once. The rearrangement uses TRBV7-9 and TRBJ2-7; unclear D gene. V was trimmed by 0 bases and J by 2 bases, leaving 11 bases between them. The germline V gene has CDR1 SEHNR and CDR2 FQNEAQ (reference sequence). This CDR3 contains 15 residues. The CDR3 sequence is CASSLASRSPYEQYF. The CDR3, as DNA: TGTGCCAGCAGCTTAGCGTCGAGGTCCCCCTACGAGCAGTACTTC.

CDR3 in amino acids: CASSWEGSRLPQYF. In DNA form, the CDR3 reads TGTGCCAGCAGTTGGGAAGGGTCCCGGCTGCCCCAGTACTTC. The chain employs TRBV6-5 and TRBJ2-5; D is uncertain. The ends were cut back, 4 bases at V and 9 bases at J, with 18 bases in the middle. Germline V gene data show CDR1 as MNHEY and CDR2 as SVGAGI. The length of the CDR3 is 14 residues.

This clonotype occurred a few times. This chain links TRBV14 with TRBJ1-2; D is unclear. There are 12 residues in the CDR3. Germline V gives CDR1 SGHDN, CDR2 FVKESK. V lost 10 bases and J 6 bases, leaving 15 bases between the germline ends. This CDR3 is CAIGRRRDGYTF. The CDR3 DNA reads TGTGCCATCGGTCGCAGGAGGGATGGCTACACCTTC.

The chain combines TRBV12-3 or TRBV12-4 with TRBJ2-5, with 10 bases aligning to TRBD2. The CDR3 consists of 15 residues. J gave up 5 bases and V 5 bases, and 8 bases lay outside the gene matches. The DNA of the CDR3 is TGTGCCAGCAGTAAGAGCGGGGGGGCAGGTGAGACCCAGTACTTC. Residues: CASSKSGGAGETQYF.

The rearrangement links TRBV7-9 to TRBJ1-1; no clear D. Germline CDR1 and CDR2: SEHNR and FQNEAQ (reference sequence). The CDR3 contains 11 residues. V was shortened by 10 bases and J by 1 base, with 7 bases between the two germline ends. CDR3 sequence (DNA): TGTGCCACCCGGGGGAACACTGAAGCTTTCTTT. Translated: CATRGNTEAFF.

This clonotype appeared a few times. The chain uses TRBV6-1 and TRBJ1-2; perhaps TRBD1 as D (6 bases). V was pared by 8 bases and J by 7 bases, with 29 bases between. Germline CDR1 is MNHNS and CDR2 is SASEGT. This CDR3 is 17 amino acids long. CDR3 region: CASSQRGVAGVVSGYTF. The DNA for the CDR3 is TGTGCCAGCTCGCAAAGGGGGGTTGCAGGGGTTGTCTCTGGCTACACCTTC.

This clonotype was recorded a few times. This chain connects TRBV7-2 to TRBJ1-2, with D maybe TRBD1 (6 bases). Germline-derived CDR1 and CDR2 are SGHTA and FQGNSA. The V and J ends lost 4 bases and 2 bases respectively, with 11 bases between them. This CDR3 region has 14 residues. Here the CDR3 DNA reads TGTGCCAGCAGCTCCAAGGGGGGCAACTATGGCTACACCTTC. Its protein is CASSSKGGNYGYTF. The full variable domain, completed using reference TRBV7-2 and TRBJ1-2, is GAGVSQSPSNKVTEKGKDVELRCDPISGHTALYWYRQSLGQGLEFLIYFQGNSAPDKSGLPSDRFSAERTGGSVSTLTIQRTQQEDSAVYLCASSSKGGNYGYTFGSGTRLTVV.

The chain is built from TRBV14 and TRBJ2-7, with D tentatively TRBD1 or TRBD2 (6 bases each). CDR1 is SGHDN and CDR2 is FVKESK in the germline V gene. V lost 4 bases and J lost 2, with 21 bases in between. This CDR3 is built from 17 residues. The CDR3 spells CASSRGWRGAMPYEQYF. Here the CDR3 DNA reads TGTGCCAGCAGCCGGGGATGGAGGGGGGCCATGCCCTACGAGCAGTACTTC.

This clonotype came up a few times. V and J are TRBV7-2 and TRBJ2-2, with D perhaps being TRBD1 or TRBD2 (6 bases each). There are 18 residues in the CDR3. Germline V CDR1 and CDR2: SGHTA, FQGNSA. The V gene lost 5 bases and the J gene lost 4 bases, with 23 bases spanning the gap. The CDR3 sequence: CASSKVPGTFSGTGELFF. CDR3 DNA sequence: TGTGCCAGCAGCAAAGTTCCCGGGACATTTAGCGGCACCGGGGAGCTGTTTTTT.

DNA for the CDR3: TGTGCCAGCAAACGAACCGGGACAACCAACTATGGCTACACCTTC. Translating it yields CASKRTGTTNYGYTF. The chain joins TRBV6-2 or TRBV6-3 to TRBJ1-2, with D maybe TRBD1 (6 bases). Germline CDR1 MNHEY, CDR2 SVGEGT. The CDR3 has 15 amino acids. With 7 bases removed from V and 2 bases from J, the gap between germline ends came to 17 bases.

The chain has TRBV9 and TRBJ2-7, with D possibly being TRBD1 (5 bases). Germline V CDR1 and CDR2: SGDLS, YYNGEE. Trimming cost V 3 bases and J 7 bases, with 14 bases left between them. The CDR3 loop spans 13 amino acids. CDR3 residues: CASSETVQGEQYF. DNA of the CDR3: TGTGCCAGCAGCGAAACAGTGCAGGGAGAGCAGTACTTC.

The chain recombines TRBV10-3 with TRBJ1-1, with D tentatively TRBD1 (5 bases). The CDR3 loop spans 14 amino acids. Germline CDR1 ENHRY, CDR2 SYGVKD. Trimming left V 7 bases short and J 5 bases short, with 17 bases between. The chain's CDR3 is CAITFSLRQTEAFF. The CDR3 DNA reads TGTGCCATCACTTTCTCCCTCAGACAGACTGAAGCTTTCTTT.

The CDR3: CASSRIAGTESEQFF. CDR3 bases: TGTGCCAGCAGCCGAATAGCCGGGACGGAGAGTGAGCAGTTCTTC. The chain joins TRBV7-9 to TRBJ2-1; D is perhaps TRBD1 or TRBD2 (5 bases each). The V gene's germline CDR1 is SEHNR and CDR2 FQNEAQ (reference sequence). The CDR3 length is 15 residues. Trimming shortened V by 5 bases and J by 9 bases, and 20 bases separated the two germline ends.

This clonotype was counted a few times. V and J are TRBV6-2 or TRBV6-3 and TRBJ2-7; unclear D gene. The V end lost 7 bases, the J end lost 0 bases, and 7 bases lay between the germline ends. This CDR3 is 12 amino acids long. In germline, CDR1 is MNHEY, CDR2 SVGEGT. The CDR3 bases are TGTGCCAGCACGGGCAGCTCCTACGAGCAGTACTTC. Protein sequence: CASTGSSYEQYF.

The CDR3 coding sequence is TGTGCCAGCAGCTTGGCCAGGGGGGCCAGTCAATCCTATGGCTACACCTTC. Amino acids: CASSLARGASQSYGYTF. This chain links TRBV5-4 with TRBJ1-2; 7 nucleotides agree with TRBD1. The CDR3 is 17 amino acids. Per germline, CDR1 SGHNT and CDR2 YYREEE (reference sequence). With 0 bases clipped from V and 4 bases from J, the junction kept 12 bases outside the gene matches. Combining the CDR3 with reference TRBV5-4 and TRBJ1-2 gives the whole variable domain ETGVTQSPTHLIKTRGQQVTLRCSSQSGHNTVSWYQQALGQGPQFIFQYYREEENGRGNFPPRFSGLQFPNYSSELNVNALELDDSALYLCASSLARGASQSYGYTFGSGTRLTVV.

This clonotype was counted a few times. In DNA form, the CDR3 reads TGTGCCAGCGGACTAAACACCGGGGAGCTGTTTTTT. Encoded protein: CASGLNTGELFF. The genes are TRBV5-4 and TRBJ2-2; maybe TRBD2 (6 bases). CDR3 length: 12 residues. From germline, CDR1 is SGHNT and CDR2 YYREEE (reference sequence). V lost 7 bases to trimming and J lost 2 bases, with 6 bases between them.

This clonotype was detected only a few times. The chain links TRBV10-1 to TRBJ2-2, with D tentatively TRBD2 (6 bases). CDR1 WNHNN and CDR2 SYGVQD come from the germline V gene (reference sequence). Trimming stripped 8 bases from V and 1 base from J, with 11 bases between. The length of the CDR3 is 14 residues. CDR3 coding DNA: TGCGCCAGCGGCCGGGACTTGAACACCGGGGAGCTGTTTTTT. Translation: CASGRDLNTGELFF.

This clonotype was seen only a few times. The CDR3 loop is CASSDHNGYNEQFF. CDR3 sequence (DNA): TGTGCCAGCAGCGACCACAACGGATACAATGAGCAGTTCTTC. V is TRBV5-4 and J is TRBJ2-1; no reliable D call. The CDR3 contains 14 residues. Trimming cost V 4 bases and J 4 bases, with 12 bases left between them. Germline V gene data show CDR1 as SGHNT and CDR2 as YYREEE (reference sequence). Supplemented by reference TRBV5-4 and TRBJ2-1, the full variable domain reads ETGVTQSPTHLIKTRGQQVTLRCSSQSGHNTVSWYQQALGQGPQFIFQYYREEENGRGNFPPRFSGLQFPNYSSELNVNALELDDSALYLCASSDHNGYNEQFFGPGTRLTVL.

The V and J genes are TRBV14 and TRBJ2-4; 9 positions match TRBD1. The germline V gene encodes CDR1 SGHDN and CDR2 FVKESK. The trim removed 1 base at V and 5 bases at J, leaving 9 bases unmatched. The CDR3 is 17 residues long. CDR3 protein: CASSQGWGWTGENIQYF. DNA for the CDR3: TGTGCCAGCAGCCAAGGATGGGGTTGGACAGGGGAAAACATTCAGTACTTC.